This T cell receptor (beta chain) was recorded in a study of OX40 agonist ivuxolimab in advanced cancers. About the study as a whole: The costimulatory receptor OX40 (CD134) was targeted by ivuxolimab, a fully human IgG2 agonistic monoclonal antibody. Intravenous ivuxolimab was administered to patients every 2 weeks at six dose levels: 0.01, 0.1, 0.3, 1.5, 3 and 10 mg/kg. In the dose-escalation cohort, roughly 82% of patients were male, and the mean age was 60 years with a range of roughly 23 to 79. Prior anti-PD-1, anti-PD-L1 or anti-CTLA-4 therapy was permitted, and checkpoint inhibitors had been received by 30% to 40% of dose-escalation patients. The purpose of peripheral TCRbeta sequencing was to test whether ivuxolimab changed TCR sequence diversity and led to clonal T-cell expansion. The monotherapy dose-escalation portion (N of about 50 patients) of the phase I ivuxolimab trial is reported in the paper. Partial responses were achieved by three dose-escalation patients, of whom one had hepatocellular carcinoma and two had cutaneous melanoma. Among the approximately 50 dose-escalation patients, around 19 had hepatocellular carcinoma, some 15 melanoma, 9 renal cell carcinoma and 9 head and neck cancer. Overall results and qualifications from the work: Low levels of normalized T-cell clonal expansion were also shown by some nonresponding patients. Clonal expansion of both CD4+ and CD8+ blood T cells was observed from baseline to week 6 at doses 0.1 to 3.0 mg/kg. On average, CD8+ T cells showed more expanded clones than CD4+ T cells after ivuxolimab. In the 0.1-3.0 mg/kg groups, partial responders had among the lowest normalized peripheral clonal expansion, particularly in CD8+ T cells. Antigen specificity was not determined for the clonally expanded peripheral T cells.

Genomic DNA was extracted from sorted cells for sequencing of the TCRbeta CDR3 region. The immunoSEQ Assay was used to sequence the TCRbeta CDR3 regions. The immuneACCESS repertoire file appears here via TCRdb, limited to in-frame rearrangements. These files lack a portion of the clones; in checked studies, under half of the deficit traces to unresolved V genes, and the cause of the others is not known. A total of approximately 45,000 clones appear in this sample, roughly 80% of them only once. The ten biggest clones cover around 2.1% of the sample. The trial excluded patients who had a history of autoimmune disease or who were on systemic immunosuppression. In every dose cohort, peripheral blood was drawn for TCR sequencing at baseline, cycle 4 day 1, and cycle 7 day 1. Samples were obtained from an open-label, multicenter, first-in-human phase I dose-escalation trial of ivuxolimab. The trial enrolled adults with locally advanced or metastatic head and neck squamous cell, hepatocellular, melanoma or renal cell carcinoma. Before TCR sequencing, CD4+ and CD8+ T cells were separately sorted from peripheral blood.

Via the germline V gene, CDR1 is MGHRA and CDR2 YSYEKL. V is reduced by 1 base and J by 0 bases, leaving a spacing of 10 bases between them. CDR3 length: 16 amino acids, cysteine to phenylalanine. The DNA shown is the 48-base CDR3, in frame from base 1. For this clone: Its antigen target is currently unknown. Base qualities are missing; no much larger clone stands one base away.

The chain employs TRBV4-1 and TRBJ1-3, with the D gene not clear enough to name. The sequence was obtained from an adult with an advanced solid tumor such as melanoma, head and neck, liver or kidney cancer. This specimen was CD4+ or CD8+ T cells sorted from blood, taken in a trial of the OX40 agonist ivuxolimab. The DNA is as follows: TGCGCCAGCAGCCAAGTAGCAGGTCCCTCTGGAAACACCATATATTTT. Its protein product is CASSQVAGPSGNTIYF.